This T cell receptor beta chain was sequenced in a study of cytomegalovirus exposure and HLA in healthy donors. This CDR3 spans 12 amino acids. Trimming took off 4 bases at V and 2 bases at J, with 6 bases between the two ends. CDR1 SQVTM and CDR2 ANQGSEA come from the germline V gene. 13 Jbeta primers and 60 Vbeta primers were used for the PCR. In the authors' methods: Later, an analysis found 80 million or so unique TCR beta chains, and about 10 million of these were shared. Method: immunoSEQ multiplex PCR; TCRdb's copy keeps in-frame clones and lacks some. V and J calls and clone size are copied from that table; D and trimming were computed from the DNA. The table shows under 200,000 clones, with 80% to 90% occurring only once.

Sequences were obtained from PBMCs. This chain uses TRBV29-1 with TRBJ2-1; D is unresolved. The receptor's source is a woman in her twenties or thirties in good health and CMV-seronegative. In DNA, the CDR3 is TGCAGCGTTGGCCTAACCTACAATGAGCAGTTCTTC. It codes for CSVGLTYNEQFF.